This TCR beta chain derives from a study of blood T cell repertoires in COVID-19. Study-level background: Samples taken during acute and convalescent COVID-19 were collected in the United States, Italy and Spain.

Study members were between about 18 and 100 years old and lived in around 24 US regions. Two negative PCRs, clearance, or symptom resolution were required of recovered Cohort 3 donors. V lost 0 bases, J lost 0 bases, and 6 bases stayed unmatched. The CDR3 loop spans 18 amino acids. Per germline, CDR1 SGHTA and CDR2 FQGNSA. Libraries were prepared by immunoSEQ multiplex PCR; TCRdb keeps only in-frame clonotypes and omits some of them. The data hold 250,000 to 300,000 clones, with approximately 88% observed a single time. Sequenced: PBMCs or T cells enriched from blood (not recorded which). The sequence was collected from a woman in her 40s who had recovered from COVID-19. The V and J genes are TRBV7-2 and TRBJ2-5, with 11 bases fitting TRBD2. The CDR3 loop is CASSLAFTSGSDQETQYF. The CDR3 nucleotides read TGTGCCAGCAGCTTAGCCTTCACTAGCGGGAGCGACCAAGAGACCCAGTACTTC.